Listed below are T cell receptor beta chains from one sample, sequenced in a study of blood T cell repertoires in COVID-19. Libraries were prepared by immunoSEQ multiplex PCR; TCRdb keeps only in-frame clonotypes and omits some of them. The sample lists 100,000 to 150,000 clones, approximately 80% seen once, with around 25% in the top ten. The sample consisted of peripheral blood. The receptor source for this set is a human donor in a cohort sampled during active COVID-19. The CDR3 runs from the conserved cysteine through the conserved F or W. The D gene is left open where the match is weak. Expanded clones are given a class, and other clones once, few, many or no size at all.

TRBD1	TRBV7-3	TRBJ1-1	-	TGTGCCAGCAGCTTAGTGGGGACAGGGGTTACTGAAGCTTTCTTT	CASSLVGTGVTEAFF
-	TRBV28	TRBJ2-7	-	TGTGCCAGCAGTTCCCCCAACGAGCAGTACTTC	CASSSPNEQYF
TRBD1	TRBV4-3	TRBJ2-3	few	TGCGCCAGCAGCCAAGCCCCCCCCGGGACAGGGCCCACAGATACGCAGTATTTT	CASSQAPPGTGPTDTQYF
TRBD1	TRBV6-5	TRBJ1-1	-	TGTGCCAGCAGAACAGGGGTAAGAAACACTGAAGCTTTCTTT	CASRTGVRNTEAFF
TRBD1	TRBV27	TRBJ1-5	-	TGTGCCAGCAGTCCCGGACAGGGGGCGTCCCCTCGCAATCAGCCCCAGCATTTT	CASSPGQGASPRNQPQHF
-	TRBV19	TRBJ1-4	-	TGTGCCAGTAGTATCGTCGGCGGCGGGGAAAAACTGTTTTTT	CASSIVGGGEKLFF
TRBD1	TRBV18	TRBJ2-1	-	TGTGCCAGCTCACCGCTTCTTATACAGGGGACCAATGAGCAGTTCTTC	CASSPLLIQGTNEQFF
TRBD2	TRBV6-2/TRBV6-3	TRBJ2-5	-	TGTGCCAGCAGTCTAGCGGTTTCGGGCCAAGAGACCCAGTACTTC	CASSLAVSGQETQYF
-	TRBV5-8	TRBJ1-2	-	TGTGCCAGCCGAACTACAGGGACTGGCTACACCTTC	CASRTTGTGYTF
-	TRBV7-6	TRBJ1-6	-	TGTGCCAGCAGCTTACGGTCTAATTCACCCCTCCACTTT	CASSLRSNSPLHF
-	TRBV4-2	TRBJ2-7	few	TGTGCCAGCAGCCAAGTAGGAGACCTGCTCTACGAGCAGTACTTC	CASSQVGDLLYEQYF